The 20 T cell receptor beta chains reported below all come from one sample, sequenced in a study of early T cells in non-severe SARS-CoV-2 infection. From the 5' RACE reads, TCRdb called clonotypes with MiXCR, one entry per CDR3 protein. The sample holds 69,000 or so distinct CDR3 sequences, roughly an eighth seen once. The sample consisted of whole blood. The receptor source for this set is an adult who was a healthcare worker with PCR-confirmed SARS-CoV-2 infection or an uninfected control (not recorded which).

The sample holds many counts of this clonotype. This chain links TRBV5-1 with TRBJ2-6, with no clear D. CDR1 is SGHRS and CDR2 is YFSETQ in the germline V gene. There are 15 residues in the CDR3. V was pared by 4 bases and J by 0 bases, with 8 bases between. The CDR3 region is CASSIGNSGANVLTF. The CDR3, as DNA: TGCGCCAGCAGCATAGGGAACTCTGGGGCCAACGTCCTGACTTTC.

Many counts were recorded for this clonotype. The CDR3 protein is CASSFARGRFGNTIYF. CDR3 in DNA: TGTGCCAGCAGCTTTGCCAGGGGGCGCTTTGGAAACACCATATATTTT. The chain links TRBV7-2 to TRBJ1-3; 8 positions agree with TRBD1. Germline CDR1 SGHTA, CDR2 FQGNSA. V was clipped by 3 bases and J by 3 bases; unmatched bases: 7. CDR3 size: 16 residues.

This clonotype has a single count. This could be a read error, since a much larger clone is one nucleotide away. The chain has TRBV5-1 and TRBJ2-6; weak D call: TRBD1 (5 bases). CDR3 length equals 15 residues. Germline CDR1 and CDR2: SGHRS and YFSETQ. The CDR3 protein is CASRGWGSGAYVLTF. DNA for the CDR3: TGCGCCAGCAGGGGCTGGGGCTCTGGGGCCTACGTCCTGACTTTC.

This clonotype was counted many times. The chain has TRBV10-3 and TRBJ2-7; the D gene is possibly TRBD1 (5 bases). The CDR3 runs to 15 residues. The germline V and J ends were trimmed by 6 bases and 0 bases, with 15 bases remaining between them. Germline values: CDR1 ENHRY, CDR2 SYGVKD. Here the CDR3 DNA reads TGTGCCATCAGCCCCTTGACAGCTAGCTCCTACGAGCAGTACTTC. Its protein product is CAISPLTASSYEQYF.

The chain uses TRBV29-1 and TRBJ1-2; the D gene is possibly TRBD1 (6 bases). CDR1 and CDR2 from the germline V gene are SQVTM and ANQGSEA. V was pared by 7 bases and J by 7 bases, with 19 bases between. The CDR3 has 13 residues. DNA for the CDR3: TGCAGCGGCGGACAGCTCTCCTCGGCTGGCTACACCTTC. Translated: CSGGQLSSAGYTF. The entire variable domain, with the rest obtained from reference TRBV29-1 and TRBJ1-2, is as follows: SAVISQKPSRDICQRGTSLTIQCQVDSQVTMMFWYRQQPGQSLTLIATANQGSEATYESGFVIDKFPISRPNLTFSTLTVSNMSPEDSSIYLCSGGQLSSAGYTFGSGTRLTVV.

The chain carries TRBV2 and TRBJ2-1, with a weak D call TRBD2 (5 bases). The V and J ends lost 5 bases and 10 bases respectively, with 21 bases between them. The CDR3 covers 15 residues. Germline loops: CDR1 SNHLY, CDR2 FYNNEI. The CDR3 protein is CASSKSLLDSMEQFF. In DNA form, the CDR3 reads TGTGCCAGCAGTAAAAGTTTACTAGATAGTATGGAGCAGTTCTTC.

This clonotype occurred many times. V is TRBV3-1 and J is TRBJ2-2; D not resolved. CDR3 size: 13 residues. V was trimmed by 5 bases and J by 4 bases, leaving 8 bases between them. Germline V CDR1 and CDR2: LGHDT, YNNKEL (reference sequence). The CDR3 coding sequence is TGTGCCAGCAGCAATTGGGGCACCGGGGAGCTGTTTTTT. It codes for CASSNWGTGELFF.

The chain joins TRBV5-1 to TRBJ2-5, with 8 bases identical to TRBD2. CDR1 and CDR2 (germline): SGHRS, YFSETQ. CDR3 length equals 16 residues. The J segment lost 4 bases and the V segment lost 2 bases, leaving 10 bases of the junction unmatched. CDR3 region: CASSFRRAGEGETQYF. CDR3 DNA sequence: TGCGCCAGCAGCTTCCGTAGAGCGGGAGAAGGAGAGACCCAGTACTTC.

This clonotype was seen ten or more times. This chain joins TRBV2 and TRBJ2-7; tentative D call: TRBD1 (6 bases). V was pared by 6 bases and J by 0 bases, with 12 bases between. CDR3 length: 14 amino acids. The germline V gene encodes CDR1 SNHLY and CDR2 FYNNEI. The CDR3 protein is CASRGGLSSYEQYF. CDR3 bases: TGTGCCAGCAGAGGGGGATTAAGCTCCTACGAGCAGTACTTC.

This clonotype was counted ten times or more. The V gene is TRBV29-1, the J gene TRBJ1-6, with D possibly being TRBD1 (5 bases). From germline, CDR1 is SQVTM and CDR2 ANQGSEA. V lost 4 bases, J lost 6 bases, and 10 bases lay in between. The CDR3 is made up of 13 amino acids. The CDR3 bases are TGCAGCGTTGGGGAGGGGACTAATTCACCCCTCCACTTT. Translating gives CSVGEGTNSPLHF.

The chain carries TRBV29-1 and TRBJ1-1, with no clear D. The CDR3 is made up of 13 amino acids. Trimming removed 7 bases from V and 0 bases from J, with 12 bases in between. Germline V gene sequence: CDR1 SQVTM, CDR2 ANQGSEA. CDR3 loop: CSGSGRLNTEAFF. DNA of the CDR3: TGCAGCGGCAGCGGCCGCCTGAACACTGAAGCTTTCTTT.

Ten or more counts support this clonotype. The J gene is TRBJ1-2, the V gene TRBV30, with TRBD1 as a possible D gene (6 bases). This CDR3 is 12 amino acids long. The germline V gene has CDR1 GTSNPN and CDR2 SVGIG (reference sequence). V lost 2 bases and J 7 bases, leaving 11 bases between the germline ends. The CDR3 nucleotides read TGTGCCTGGAGTCGCCACAGGGTTGGCTACACCTTC. Amino acid sequence: CAWSRHRVGYTF.

This clonotype was seen repeatedly, ten times or more. This chain links TRBV4-1 with TRBJ1-1; no clear D gene. V was trimmed by 4 bases and J by 3 bases, leaving 15 bases between them. Per germline, CDR1 MGHRA and CDR2 YSYEKL. The CDR3 extends over 15 amino acids. The DNA of the CDR3 is TGCGCCAGCAGCCGTGGTGGGTGGGTGGACACTGAAGCTTTCTTT. Translating gives CASSRGGWVDTEAFF.

In this sample, this clonotype turned up many times. One junction end disagrees with the germline gene, perhaps due to a read error. This sequence joins TRBV2 and TRBJ1-1; perhaps TRBD1 as D (6 bases). Germline V CDR1 and CDR2: SNHLY, FYNNEI. The CDR3 covers 14 residues. CDR3 bases: TGTGCCAGCAGTGTGTTAGGGGGGAACACTGAAGCCTTCTTT. This codes for CASSVLGGNTEAFF.

This clonotype appeared many times. This rearrangement joins TRBV9 to TRBJ1-3; D unresolved. Germline-derived CDR1 and CDR2 are SGDLS and YYNGEE. V gave up 0 bases and J gave up 3 bases, with 4 bases separating them. The CDR3 covers 13 residues. The CDR3 region is CASSVAIGNTIYF. The CDR3 nucleotides are TGTGCCAGCAGCGTAGCCATTGGAAACACCATATATTTT.

This clonotype was seen repeatedly, ten times or more. J is TRBJ2-1 and V is TRBV11-1, with TRBD2 identical over 7 bases. The CDR3 length is 15 residues. V lost 4 bases to trimming and J lost 5 bases; unmatched junction nucleotides: 8. Germline lookup yields CDR1 SGHAT and CDR2 FQDESV (reference sequence). The CDR3: CASSSTPGLNNEQFF. The CDR3 DNA reads TGTGCCAGCAGCTCAACACCGGGACTAAACAATGAGCAGTTCTTC.

This clonotype was counted at least ten times. The genes are TRBV12-3 or TRBV12-4 and TRBJ1-2; TRBD1 matches 9 bases. The CDR3 runs to 13 residues. Trimming cost V 3 bases and J 8 bases; bases outside gene matches: 4. The CDR3 loop reads CASSFGTGLGYTF. As DNA, the CDR3 is TGTGCCAGCAGTTTCGGGACAGGGCTCGGCTACACCTTC.

This clonotype was counted many times. The rearrangement links TRBV6-6 to TRBJ2-7; D is perhaps TRBD1 (7 bases). The V gene's germline CDR1 is MNHNY and CDR2 SVGAGI (reference sequence). The CDR3 has 15 residues. V lost 0 bases and J 12 bases, leaving 21 bases between the germline ends. CDR3 coding DNA: TGTGCCAGCAGTTACTCTACAGGGGCCCCTTACGGGGGGTACTTC. This codes for CASSYSTGAPYGGYF.

The V call is TRBV6-5, the J call TRBJ2-7; 9 bases are shared with TRBD1. The CDR3 is made up of 14 amino acids. Germline values: CDR1 MNHEY, CDR2 SVGAGI. Germline trimming cut 8 bases from V and 7 bases from J; bases unmatched to any gene: 12. This chain's CDR3 is CASCWGQGLGEQYF. The CDR3 DNA sequence: TGTGCCAGCTGTTGGGGACAGGGCCTGGGTGAGCAGTACTTC.

This clonotype was recorded at least ten times. The chain uses TRBV11-2 and TRBJ2-3; possible D gene TRBD1, 5 bases. The CDR3 has 15 residues. CDR1 and CDR2 from the germline V gene are SGHAT and FQNNGV. The V end lost 2 bases, the J end lost 4 bases, and 13 bases lay between the germline ends. The CDR3 protein is CASSLSRGMADTQYF. The CDR3 coding sequence is TGTGCCAGCAGCTTAAGTAGGGGTATGGCAGATACGCAGTATTTT.